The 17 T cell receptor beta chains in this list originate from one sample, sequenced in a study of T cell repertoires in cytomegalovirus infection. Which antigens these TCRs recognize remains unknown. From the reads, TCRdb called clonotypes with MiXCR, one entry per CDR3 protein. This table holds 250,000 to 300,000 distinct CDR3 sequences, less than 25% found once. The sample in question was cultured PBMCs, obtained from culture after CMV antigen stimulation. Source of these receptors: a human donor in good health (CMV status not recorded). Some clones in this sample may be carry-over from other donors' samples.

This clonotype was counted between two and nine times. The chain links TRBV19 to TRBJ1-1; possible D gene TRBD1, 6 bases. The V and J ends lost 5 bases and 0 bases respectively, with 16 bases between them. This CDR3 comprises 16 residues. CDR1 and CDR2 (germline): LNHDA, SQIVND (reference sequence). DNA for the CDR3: TGTGCCAGTAGTCCCCGCTCAGGGGTCATGAACACTGAAGCTTTCTTT. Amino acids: CASSPRSGVMNTEAFF.

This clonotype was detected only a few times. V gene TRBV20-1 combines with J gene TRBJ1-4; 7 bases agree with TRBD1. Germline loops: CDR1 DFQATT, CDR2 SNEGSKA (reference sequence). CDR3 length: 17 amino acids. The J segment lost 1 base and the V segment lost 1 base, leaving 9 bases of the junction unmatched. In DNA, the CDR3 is TGCAGTGCTAGAGGGAGGGGGCGCGACTTAACTAATGAAAAACTGTTTTTT. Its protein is CSARGRGRDLTNEKLFF.

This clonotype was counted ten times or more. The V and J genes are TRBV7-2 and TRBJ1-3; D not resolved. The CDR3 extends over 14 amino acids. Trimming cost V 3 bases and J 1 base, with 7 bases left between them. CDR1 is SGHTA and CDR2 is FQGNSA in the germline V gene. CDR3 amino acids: CASSLRESGNTIYF. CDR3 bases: TGTGCCAGCAGCTTGCGGGAGTCTGGAAACACCATATATTTT.

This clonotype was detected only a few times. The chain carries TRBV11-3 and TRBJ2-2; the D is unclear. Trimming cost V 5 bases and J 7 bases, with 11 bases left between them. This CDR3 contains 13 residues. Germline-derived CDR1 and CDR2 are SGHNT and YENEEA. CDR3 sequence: CASSPFWGGELFF. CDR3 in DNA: TGTGCCAGCAGCCCGTTCTGGGGCGGGGAGCTGTTTTTT.

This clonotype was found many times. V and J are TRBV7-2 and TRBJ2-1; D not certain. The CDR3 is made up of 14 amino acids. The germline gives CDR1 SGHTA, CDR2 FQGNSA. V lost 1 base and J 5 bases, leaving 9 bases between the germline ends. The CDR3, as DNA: TGTGCCAGCAGCTTAGTGGTAGAAAACAATGAGCAGTTCTTC. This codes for CASSLVVENNEQFF.

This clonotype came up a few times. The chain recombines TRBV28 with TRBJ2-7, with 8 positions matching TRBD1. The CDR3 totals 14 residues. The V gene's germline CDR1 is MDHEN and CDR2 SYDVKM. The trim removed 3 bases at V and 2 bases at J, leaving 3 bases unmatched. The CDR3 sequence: CASSFWTGTYEQYF. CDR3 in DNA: TGTGCCAGCAGTTTTTGGACAGGGACCTACGAGCAGTACTTC.

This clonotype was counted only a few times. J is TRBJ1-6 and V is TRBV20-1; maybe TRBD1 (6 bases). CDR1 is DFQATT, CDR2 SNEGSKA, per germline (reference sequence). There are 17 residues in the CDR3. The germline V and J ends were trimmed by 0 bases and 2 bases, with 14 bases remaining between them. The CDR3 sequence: CSARDDGQRPYNSPLHF. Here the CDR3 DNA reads TGCAGTGCTAGAGATGATGGACAGAGACCCTATAATTCACCCCTCCACTTT.

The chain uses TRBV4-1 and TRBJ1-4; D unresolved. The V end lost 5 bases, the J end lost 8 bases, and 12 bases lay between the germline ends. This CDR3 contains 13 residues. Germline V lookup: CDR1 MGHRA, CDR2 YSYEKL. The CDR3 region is CASSVGSREKLFF. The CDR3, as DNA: TGCGCCAGCAGCGTCGGGAGCCGGGAAAAACTGTTTTTT.

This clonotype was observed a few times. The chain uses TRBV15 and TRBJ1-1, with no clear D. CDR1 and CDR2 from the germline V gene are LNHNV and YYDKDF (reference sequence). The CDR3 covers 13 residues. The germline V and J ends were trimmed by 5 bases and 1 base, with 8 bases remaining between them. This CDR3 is CATSHGRNTEAFF. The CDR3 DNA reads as TGTGCCACCAGCCATGGACGGAACACTGAAGCTTTCTTT.

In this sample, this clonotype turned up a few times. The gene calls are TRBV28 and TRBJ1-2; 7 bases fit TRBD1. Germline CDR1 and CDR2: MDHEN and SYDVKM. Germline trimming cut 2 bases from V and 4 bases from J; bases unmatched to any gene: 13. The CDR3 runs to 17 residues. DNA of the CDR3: TGTGCCAGCAGTTTACCACCCCAGTTGACAGGGCTCTATGGCTACACCTTC. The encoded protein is CASSLPPQLTGLYGYTF.

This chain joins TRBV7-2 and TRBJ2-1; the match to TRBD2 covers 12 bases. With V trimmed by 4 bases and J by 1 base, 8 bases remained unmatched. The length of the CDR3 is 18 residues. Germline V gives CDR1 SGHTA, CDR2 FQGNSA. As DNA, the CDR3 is TGTGCCAGCAGCTCCCAACCTCTAGCGGGAGGGTCCTACAATGAGCAGTTCTTC. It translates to CASSSQPLAGGSYNEQFF.

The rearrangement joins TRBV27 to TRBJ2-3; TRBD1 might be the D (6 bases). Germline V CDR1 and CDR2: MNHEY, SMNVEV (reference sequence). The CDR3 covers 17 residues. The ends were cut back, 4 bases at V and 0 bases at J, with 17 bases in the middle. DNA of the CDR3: TGTGCCAGCAGTTCTGGACAGAGAGATACTAGCACAGATACGCAGTATTTT. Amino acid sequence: CASSSGQRDTSTDTQYF.

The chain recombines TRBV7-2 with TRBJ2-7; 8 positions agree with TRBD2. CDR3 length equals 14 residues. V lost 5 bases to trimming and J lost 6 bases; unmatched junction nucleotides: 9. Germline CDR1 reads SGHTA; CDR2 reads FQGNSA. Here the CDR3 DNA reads TGTGCCAGCAGCCCATCGGGACTAGGATTCGAGCAGTACTTC. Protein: CASSPSGLGFEQYF. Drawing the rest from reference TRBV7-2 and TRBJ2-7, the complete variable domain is GAGVSQSPSNKVTEKGKDVELRCDPISGHTALYWYRQSLGQGLEFLIYFQGNSAPDKSGLPSDRFSAERTGGSVSTLTIQRTQQEDSAVYLCASSPSGLGFEQYFGPGTRLTVT.

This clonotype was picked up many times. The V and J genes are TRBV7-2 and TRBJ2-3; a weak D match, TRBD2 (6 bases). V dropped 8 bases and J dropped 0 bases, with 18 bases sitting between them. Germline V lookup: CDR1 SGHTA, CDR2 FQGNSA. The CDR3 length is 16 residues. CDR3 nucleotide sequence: TGTGCCAGCGCCCTATTGGGGAGGCTTAGCACAGATACGCAGTATTTT. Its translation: CASALLGRLSTDTQYF.

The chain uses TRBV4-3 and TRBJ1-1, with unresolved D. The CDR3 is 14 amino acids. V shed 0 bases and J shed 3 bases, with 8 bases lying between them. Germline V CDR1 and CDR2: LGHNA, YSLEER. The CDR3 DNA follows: TGCGCCAGCAGCCAAGATGGGAAATACACTGAAGCTTTCTTT. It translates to CASSQDGKYTEAFF.

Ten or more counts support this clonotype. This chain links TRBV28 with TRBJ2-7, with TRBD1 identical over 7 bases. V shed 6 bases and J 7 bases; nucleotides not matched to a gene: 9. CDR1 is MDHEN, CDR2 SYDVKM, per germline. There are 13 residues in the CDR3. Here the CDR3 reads CASRPPGTAEQYF. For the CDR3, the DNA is TGTGCCAGCAGACCTCCCGGGACAGCAGAGCAGTACTTC.

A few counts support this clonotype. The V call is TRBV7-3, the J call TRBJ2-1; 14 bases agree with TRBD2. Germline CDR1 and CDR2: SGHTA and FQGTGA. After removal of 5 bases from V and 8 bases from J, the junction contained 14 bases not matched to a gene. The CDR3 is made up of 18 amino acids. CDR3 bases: TGTGCCAGCAGCCCCCGGACTAGCGGGAGGCCAAGGGGTGATGAGCAGTTCTTC. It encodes CASSPRTSGRPRGDEQFF.